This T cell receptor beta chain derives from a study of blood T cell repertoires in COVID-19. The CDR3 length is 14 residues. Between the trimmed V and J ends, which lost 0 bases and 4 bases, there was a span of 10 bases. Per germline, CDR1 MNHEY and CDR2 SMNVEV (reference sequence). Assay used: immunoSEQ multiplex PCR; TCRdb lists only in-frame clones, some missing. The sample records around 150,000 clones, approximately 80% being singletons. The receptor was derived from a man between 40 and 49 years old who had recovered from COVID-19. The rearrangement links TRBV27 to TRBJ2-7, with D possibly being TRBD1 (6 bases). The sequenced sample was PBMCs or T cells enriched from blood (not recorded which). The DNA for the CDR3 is TGTGCCAGCAGTTTATCGGGACAAACATACGAGCAGTACTTC. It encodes CASSLSGQTYEQYF.